The source of this TCR beta chain is a study of T cells in Graves' hyperthyroidism and ophthalmopathy. Whole-study findings and limits: Ophthalmopathy could be told apart from stable hyperthyroidism with a 13 V-J model.

CDR3 size: 12 residues. Trimming left V 0 bases short and J 6 bases short, with 6 bases between. Germline V gene data show CDR1 as LGHDT and CDR2 as YNNKEL (reference sequence). Authors of the study amplified TCR beta CDR3 regions from RNA transcripts. Researchers ran a first-round RT-PCR on the TCR CDR3 using the HTBI primer set. TCRdb re-analysed the multiplex PCR reads in MiXCR, keeping a single row per CDR3 protein. This sample has around 200,000 distinct CDR3 sequences, with about a sixth found just once. Diagnoses were made from clinical symptoms, serum measures (thyroxine and TRAb), thyroid ultrasound and orbital computed tomography. In its sample, this clonotype was seen many times. Its matching antigen is unknown.

This TCR came from a woman between 50 and 59 years old with Graves' hyperthyroidism. The rearrangement joins TRBV3-1 to TRBJ2-7; D is ambiguous. The sample was blood. CDR3 DNA sequence: TGTGCCAGCAGCCAAGAGTGGCGCGAGCAGTACTTC. The encoded protein is CASSQEWREQYF.